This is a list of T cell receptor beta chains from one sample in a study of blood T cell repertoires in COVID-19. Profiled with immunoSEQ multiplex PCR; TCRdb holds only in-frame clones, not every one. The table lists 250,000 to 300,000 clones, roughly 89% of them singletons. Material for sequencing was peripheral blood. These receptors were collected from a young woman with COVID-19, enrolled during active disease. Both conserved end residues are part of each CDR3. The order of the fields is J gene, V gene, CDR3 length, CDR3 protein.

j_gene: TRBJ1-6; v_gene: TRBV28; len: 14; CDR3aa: CASSLGQNNSPLHF
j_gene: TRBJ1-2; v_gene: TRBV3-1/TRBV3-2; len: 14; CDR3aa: CASSEFFRVGGYTF
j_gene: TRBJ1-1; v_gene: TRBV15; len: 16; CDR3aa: CATSRDRTGGHTEAFF
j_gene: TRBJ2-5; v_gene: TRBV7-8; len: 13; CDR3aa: CASCGGTRETQYF
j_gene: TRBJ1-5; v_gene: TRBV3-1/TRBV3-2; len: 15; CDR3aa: CASSGGGYSNQPQHF
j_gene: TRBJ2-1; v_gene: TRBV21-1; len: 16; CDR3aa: CASTPSPPGCLNEQFF
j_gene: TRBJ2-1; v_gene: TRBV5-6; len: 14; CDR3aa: CASSLTGNYNEQFF
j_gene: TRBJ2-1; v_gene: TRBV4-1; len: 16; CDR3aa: CASSRPGQGPYNEQFF
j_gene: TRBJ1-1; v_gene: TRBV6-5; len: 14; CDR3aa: CASNLHRENTEAFF
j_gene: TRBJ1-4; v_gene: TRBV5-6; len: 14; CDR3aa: CASRRRGGGEKLFF
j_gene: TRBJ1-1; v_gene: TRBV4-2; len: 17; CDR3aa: CASSQFIDLTGDQEAFF
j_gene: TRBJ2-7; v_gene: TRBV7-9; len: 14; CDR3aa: CASSRDRGSHEQYF
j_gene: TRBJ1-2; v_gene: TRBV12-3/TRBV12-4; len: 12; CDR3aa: CASSFAGVGYTF
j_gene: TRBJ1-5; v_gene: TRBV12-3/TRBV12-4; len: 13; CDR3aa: CASSLQGGQPQHF